This passage covers 23 T cell receptor beta chains from one sample sequenced in a study of vaccination effects on CD4 cells after COVID-19. Within the ViraFEST assay, antigen-specific CD4+ T cells underwent expansion with viral peptide pools prior to sequencing. Upon completion of roughly ten days in culture, CD4+ T cells were isolated. The person acquired a PCR-confirmed SARS-CoV-2 infection between March and December 2020. Of the BNT162b2 and mRNA-1273 vaccines, participants received two doses of one or the other. Some clones are missing from TCRdb's copy, which holds only in-frame ones; the method was immunoSEQ multiplex PCR. The sample includes 15,000 or so clones, roughly four fifths of them seen just once. These receptors' targets are unknown. Specimen: CD4+ T cells from PBMCs cultured with HCoV-NL63 spike peptides, collected after COVID-19 vaccination. The receptors stem from a human donor who had a prior SARS-CoV-2 infection.

The V and J genes are TRBV19 and TRBJ2-3; D may be TRBD1 (6 bases). Trimming took 6 bases from V and 0 from J, leaving 10 bases between them. The CDR3 is made up of 14 amino acids. Germline V gene data show CDR1 as LNHDA and CDR2 as SQIVND (reference sequence). CDR3: CASSPDSSTDTQYF. The CDR3 DNA sequence: TGTGCCAGTAGCCCGGACAGTAGCACAGATACGCAGTATTTT.

The chain is built from TRBV24-1 and TRBJ2-7; D is perhaps TRBD1 or TRBD2 (5 bases each). This CDR3 has 13 residues. Germline V gene lookup returns CDR1 KGHDR and CDR2 SFDVKD. Between the trimmed V and J ends, which lost 1 base and 6 bases, there was a span of 9 bases. This chain's CDR3 is CATSDFGGGEQYF. The CDR3 nucleotides are TGTGCCACCAGTGATTTTGGGGGTGGCGAGCAGTACTTC.

The chain links TRBV25-1 to TRBJ1-3; TRBD1 aligns across 10 bases. J lost 15 bases, V lost 4 bases, and 15 bases had no gene match. The germline V gene has CDR1 MGHDK and CDR2 SYGVNS. The CDR3 totals 15 residues. The DNA for the CDR3 is TGTGCCAGCAGTGCCACCGGGACAGGGGTTGATGCGTCATATTTT. Translation: CASSATGTGVDASYF.

This chain links TRBV7-2 with TRBJ1-2; no clear D gene. There are 13 residues in the CDR3. CDR1 and CDR2 from the germline V gene are SGHTA and FQGNSA. V lost 1 base to trimming and J lost 8 bases, with 11 bases between them. The CDR3 region has the DNA TGTGCCAGCAGCTTAGAAACGTCGAGAGGCTACACCTTC. This translates into CASSLETSRGYTF. The full variable domain, completed using reference TRBV7-2 and TRBJ1-2, is GAGVSQSPSNKVTEKGKDVELRCDPISGHTALYWYRQSLGQGLEFLIYFQGNSAPDKSGLPSDRFSAERTGGSVSTLTIQRTQQEDSAVYLCASSLETSRGYTFGSGTRLTVV.

This sequence joins TRBV27 and TRBJ2-1, with TRBD2 matching 12 bases. The CDR3 covers 16 residues. Germline V gene lookup returns CDR1 MNHEY and CDR2 SMNVEV (reference sequence). V was clipped by 7 bases and J by 8 bases; unmatched bases: 12. The CDR3 DNA follows: TGTGCCAGCACCGCCCACGCTAGCGGGGGGGCTTATGAGCAGTTCTTC. Translated: CASTAHASGGAYEQFF.

This clone was found once. The J gene is TRBJ1-2, the V gene TRBV12-5; a possible D gene is TRBD1 (5 bases). V was clipped by 1 base and J by 8 bases, with 14 bases between them. CDR3 length: 14 residues. CDR1 LGHNT and CDR2 FRNRAP come from the germline V gene. CDR3 sequence: CASGLAPGAGGYTF. The CDR3 DNA is TGTGCTAGTGGTTTGGCCCCTGGGGCTGGCGGCTACACCTTC.

The chain uses TRBV7-2 and TRBJ2-1; D ambiguous. Per the germline V gene, CDR1 is SGHTA and CDR2 is FQGNSA. The germline V and J ends were trimmed by 5 bases and 5 bases, with 10 bases remaining between them. The CDR3 has 13 amino acids. CDR3 in amino acids: CASSASIDNEQFF. As DNA, the CDR3 is TGTGCCAGCAGCGCCAGCATAGACAATGAGCAGTTCTTC.

The chain recombines TRBV7-3 with TRBJ2-1; the match to TRBD2 covers 7 bases. Germline V gives CDR1 SGHTA, CDR2 FQGTGA. The CDR3 sequence is 16 residues long. The ends lost 2 bases at V and 9 bases at J; junction bases unmatched: 13. CDR3 DNA sequence: TGTGCCAGCAGCTTATGGGATCTCCGGGAGCGGGGTGAGCAGTTCTTC. Protein product: CASSLWDLRERGEQFF. Full variable domain (outside the CDR3, taken from reference TRBV7-3 and TRBJ2-1): GAGVSQTPSNKVTEKGKYVELRCDPISGHTALYWYRQSLGQGPEFLIYFQGTGAADDSGLPNDRFFAVRPEGSVSTLKIQRTERGDSAVYLCASSLWDLRERGEQFFGPGTRLTVL.

This sequence joins TRBV2 and TRBJ1-5, with 9 bases fitting TRBD1. Trimming at V came to 6 bases and at J to 7 bases, leaving 7 bases not matched to a gene. Germline CDR1 is SNHLY and CDR2 is FYNNEI. This CDR3 comprises 14 residues. The DNA of the CDR3 is TGTGCCAGCAGCACCGGGACAGGGAACCAGCCCCAGCATTTT. It translates to CASSTGTGNQPQHF.

V is TRBV5-1 and J is TRBJ1-1; 9 nucleotides agree with TRBD1. Germline V CDR1 and CDR2: SGHRS, YFSETQ. The CDR3 totals 20 residues. V lost 4 bases to trimming and J lost 4 bases; unmatched junction nucleotides: 23. CDR3 in DNA: TGCGCCAGCAGCCCCTGGACAGGGGTTGGGTTGAGTCTCCCCACCACTGAAGCTTTCTTT. As protein: CASSPWTGVGLSLPTTEAFF.

The chain links TRBV5-4 to TRBJ2-7; 11 nucleotides align to TRBD2. Per the germline V gene, CDR1 is SGHNT and CDR2 is YYREEE (reference sequence). Trimming cost V 0 bases and J 5 bases; bases outside gene matches: 10. The CDR3 sequence is 17 residues long. CDR3 sequence (DNA): TGTGCCAGCAGCTTGGGGGTACTAGCGGGAGAGGTCAACGAGCAGTACTTC. Residues: CASSLGVLAGEVNEQYF.

The V gene is TRBV20-1, the J gene TRBJ2-1; 11 nucleotides line up with TRBD2. The CDR3 runs 15 residues. The V and J ends lost 3 bases and 4 bases, in that order; junction bases with no gene match: 5. The germline V gene encodes CDR1 DFQATT and CDR2 SNEGSKA (reference sequence). CDR3 in DNA: TGCAGTGCTAGTTCGTGGACTAGCGGGTACAATGAGCAGTTCTTC. As protein: CSASSWTSGYNEQFF.

This clone was seen a few times. The chain links TRBV9 to TRBJ1-2; D is unresolved. With 0 bases removed from V and 8 bases from J, the gap between germline ends came to 14 bases. Per germline, CDR1 SGDLS and CDR2 YYNGEE. The CDR3 loop spans 14 amino acids. The CDR3 loop reads CASSVDLQPGGYTF. The CDR3 DNA reads TGTGCCAGCAGCGTAGATCTCCAGCCGGGGGGCTACACCTTC. The whole variable domain, remainder taken from reference TRBV9 and TRBJ1-2, is DSGVTQTPKHLITATGQRVTLRCSPRSGDLSVYWYQQSLDQGLQFLIQYYNGEERAKGNILERFSAQQFPDLHSELNLSSLELGDSALYFCASSVDLQPGGYTFGSGTRLTVV.

V usage is TRBV20-1 and J usage is TRBJ1-1; D is possibly TRBD1 (6 bases). The CDR3 is 11 residues long. V lost 8 bases and J 4 bases, leaving 11 bases between the germline ends. CDR1 DFQATT and CDR2 SNEGSKA come from the germline V gene (reference sequence). CDR3 sequence (DNA): TGCAGTCCAGGGGTTGGCACTGAAGCTTTCTTT. It translates to CSPGVGTEAFF.

V is TRBV18 and J is TRBJ2-7; 8 positions match TRBD1. Germline V CDR1 and CDR2: KGHSH, LQKENI. With V trimmed by 0 bases and J by 4 bases, 8 bases remained unmatched. This CDR3 has 16 amino acids. The CDR3 sequence: CASSPPGQEGLYEQYF. For the CDR3, the DNA is TGTGCCAGCTCACCACCGGGACAGGAGGGACTTTACGAGCAGTACTTC.

The chain has TRBV9 and TRBJ1-3; D call uncertain. CDR1 and CDR2 (germline): SGDLS, YYNGEE. Trimming removed 2 bases from V and 5 bases from J, with 14 bases in between. The CDR3 runs 15 residues. Written as DNA, the CDR3 is TGTGCCAGCAGCGTGGCCCTCGGGTGGAGAAACACCATATATTTT. Protein: CASSVALGWRNTIYF.

The rearrangement joins TRBV4-1 to TRBJ1-2; possible D gene TRBD1, 6 bases. CDR1 and CDR2 (germline): MGHRA, YSYEKL. V was cut by 4 bases and J by 8 bases, with 26 bases left in between. The CDR3 is made up of 17 amino acids. CDR3 amino acids: CASSPRTALPLGGGYTF. CDR3 nucleotide sequence: TGCGCCAGCAGCCCGCGGACAGCACTCCCCCTGGGCGGCGGCTACACCTTC.

The V call is TRBV5-1, the J call TRBJ2-3; 12 bases match TRBD2. Germline loops: CDR1 SGHRS, CDR2 YFSETQ. With V trimmed by 0 bases and J by 0 bases, 11 bases remained unmatched. The CDR3 is made up of 20 amino acids. The CDR3 DNA is TGCGCCAGCAGCTTGGTTCGGCTAGCGGGAGGGCCCGGGAGCACAGATACGCAGTATTTT. This encodes CASSLVRLAGGPGSTDTQYF.

V is TRBV6-2 or TRBV6-3 and J is TRBJ2-1; unclear D gene. Germline V lookup: CDR1 MNHEY, CDR2 SVGEGT. The V and J ends lost 0 bases and 1 base respectively, with 13 bases between them. This CDR3 has 17 amino acids. As DNA, the CDR3 is TGTGCCAGCAGTTACTCAAGGTTGGCGCCTTCCTACAATGAGCAGTTCTTC. It specifies CASSYSRLAPSYNEQFF.

This clone was picked up a small number of times. The V call is TRBV9, the J call TRBJ1-2, with D maybe TRBD1 (5 bases). V lost 3 bases and J 2 bases, leaving 11 bases between the germline ends. Per germline, CDR1 SGDLS and CDR2 YYNGEE. CDR3 length: 14 amino acids. This CDR3 is CASSGEPGNYGYTF. The DNA for the CDR3 is TGTGCCAGCAGCGGAGAACCAGGGAACTATGGCTACACCTTC. The whole variable domain, filled in from reference TRBV9 and TRBJ1-2, reads DSGVTQTPKHLITATGQRVTLRCSPRSGDLSVYWYQQSLDQGLQFLIQYYNGEERAKGNILERFSAQQFPDLHSELNLSSLELGDSALYFCASSGEPGNYGYTFGSGTRLTVV.

Here the CDR3 DNA reads TGCAGTGCTCGGACACCTCGGGAGCAGTACTTC. As protein: CSARTPREQYF. The chain combines TRBV20-1 with TRBJ2-7; weak D call: TRBD1 (5 bases). The germline V and J ends were trimmed by 5 bases and 7 bases, with 12 bases remaining between them. Germline V CDR1 and CDR2: DFQATT, SNEGSKA (reference sequence). The CDR3 consists of 11 residues.

The V and J genes are TRBV9 and TRBJ2-5; no reliable D call. Germline CDR1 reads SGDLS; CDR2 reads YYNGEE. V lost 3 bases and J 0 bases, leaving 3 bases between the germline ends. The CDR3 has 12 amino acids. CDR3 DNA: TGTGCCAGCAGCGGGAACCAAGAGACCCAGTACTTC. Amino acid sequence: CASSGNQETQYF.

V and J are TRBV21-1 and TRBJ2-7. TRBV21-1 is labeled a pseudogene. CDR3 length: 13 residues. CDR3 nucleotides: TGTGCCAGCAGCCCCAGGGACGTCTACGAGCAGTACTTC. Its translation: CASSPRDVYEQYF.